The entry below describes one T cell receptor beta chain. TCRs were sequenced from three patients responding to pembrolizumab. The method was immunoSEQ multiplex PCR; TCRdb's version includes in-frame clones alone and lacks a portion of them. The sample gives 100,000 to 150,000 clones, around 87% of which show up once; roughly 14% is in the top ten. V lost 3 bases, J lost 2 bases, and 1 base stayed unmatched. CDR3 size: 14 residues. Germline lookup yields CDR1 SGHRS and CDR2 YFSETQ. This specimen comes from a study of PD-1 blockade in mismatch repair-deficient tumors. The chain has TRBV5-1 and TRBJ2-5; 10 bases are shared with TRBD1. This receptor was taken from an adult with mismatch repair-deficient cancer. This sample comprised peripheral blood, obtained 44 weeks after starting pembrolizumab. CDR3 nucleotide sequence: TGCGCCAGCAGCTGGGGACAGGGGCAAGAGACCCAGTACTTC. It codes for CASSWGQGQETQYF. Complete variable domain (other parts from reference TRBV5-1 and TRBJ2-5): KAGVTQTPRYLIKTRGQQVTLSCSPISGHRSVSWYQQTPGQGLQFLFEYFSETQRNKGNFPGRFSGRQFSNSRSEMNVSTLELGDSALYLCASSWGQGQETQYFGPGTRLLVL.